Each of the 15 T cell receptor beta chains below was sequenced from the same sample in a study of blood T cell repertoires in COVID-19. Assay: immunoSEQ multiplex PCR; the TCRdb copy retains only in-frame clones and omits some. The table shows about 170,000 clones, with approximately 85% occurring only once. Material for sequencing was peripheral blood. Source of these receptors: an elderly man with COVID-19, enrolled during active disease.

V and J are TRBV11-3 and TRBJ1-6, with 7 nucleotides matching TRBD1. Trimming removed 2 bases from V and 4 bases from J; junction bases left unmatched: 2. The CDR3 contains 15 residues. CDR1 is SGHNT and CDR2 is YENEEA in the germline V gene. The CDR3 is CASSLSTGYNSPLHF. The CDR3 region has the DNA TGTGCCAGCAGCTTATCGACAGGGTATAATTCACCCCTCCACTTT.

The CDR3 is CASSQRQGDSPLHF. The CDR3, as DNA: TGTGCCAGCTCCCAACGACAGGGAGACTCACCCCTCCACTTT. The J gene is TRBJ1-6, the V gene TRBV18; 7 bases fit TRBD1. Per the germline V gene, CDR1 is KGHSH and CDR2 is LQKENI. CDR3 length equals 14 residues. J was trimmed by 10 bases and V by 6 bases; bases with no gene match: 9.

CDR3 nucleotide sequence: TGCGCCAGCAGCCAAGATCCGGGACAGGGGCGGTATGGCTACACCTTC. This sequence encodes CASSQDPGQGRYGYTF. The chain joins TRBV4-1 to TRBJ1-2; 10 positions agree with TRBD1. Trimming took 0 bases from V and 5 from J; bases not matched to a gene: 6. This CDR3 comprises 16 residues. The germline CDR1 and CDR2 sequences are MGHRA and YSYEKL.

This chain links TRBV18 with TRBJ1-1; D gene ambiguous. The CDR3 extends over 16 amino acids. The germline V gene has CDR1 KGHSH and CDR2 LQKENI. Trimming shortened V by 0 bases and J by 0 bases, and 11 bases separated the two germline ends. In DNA form, the CDR3 reads TGTGCCAGCTCACCACCTAGCCGGGTCTTGAACACTGAAGCTTTCTTT. Protein sequence: CASSPPSRVLNTEAFF.

The rearrangement links TRBV5-1 to TRBJ1-4, with 7 bases lining up with TRBD1. This CDR3 region has 14 residues. Per the germline V gene, CDR1 is SGHRS and CDR2 is YFSETQ. The trim removed 4 bases at V and 8 bases at J, leaving 8 bases unmatched. CDR3 nucleotide sequence: TGCGCCAGCAGCACGCAGGGGGATCAGGAAAAACTGTTTTTT. It codes for CASSTQGDQEKLFF.

The V call is TRBV7-9, the J call TRBJ2-3, with TRBD2 matching 7 bases. Looked up from germline, CDR1 is SEHNR and CDR2 is FQNEAQ (reference sequence). Losses at the gene ends were 2 bases for V and 3 bases for J; bases not matched to a gene: 14. The CDR3 covers 18 residues. CDR3 residues: CASSLTLLSSGRTDTQYF. CDR3 sequence (DNA): TGTGCCAGCAGCTTAACCCTTCTCTCTAGCGGTCGTACAGATACGCAGTATTTT.

The table lists this clone with a few counts. J is TRBJ2-2 and V is TRBV5-1; 8 bases map to TRBD1. Germline V gene data show CDR1 as SGHRS and CDR2 as YFSETQ. The CDR3 is made up of 16 amino acids. The V and J ends lost 2 bases and 2 bases, in that order; junction bases with no gene match: 5. The CDR3 coding sequence is TGCGCCAGCAGCTTCAGGACAGGGCTAAACACCGGGGAGCTGTTTTTT. It specifies CASSFRTGLNTGELFF.

The chain uses TRBV3-1 (or the pseudogene TRBV3-2) and TRBJ2-2; D is undetermined. Germline assignment: CDR1 LGHDT and CDR2 YNNKEL (reference sequence). The CDR3 runs to 14 residues. V was trimmed by 6 bases and J by 0 bases, leaving 8 bases between them. CDR3 DNA: TGTGCCAGCAGTGCCGCAGCGAACACCGGGGAGCTGTTTTTT. Protein product: CASSAAANTGELFF.

In nucleotides, the CDR3 is TGTGCCAGCAGCCAGGGGATTGAAGCTTTCTTT. Its translation: CASSQGIEAFF. This chain joins TRBV7-9 and TRBJ1-1; D perhaps matches TRBD1 (6 bases). Trimming pared 5 bases from V and 7 bases from J, leaving 8 bases between. This CDR3 has 11 residues. Looked up from germline, CDR1 is SEHNR and CDR2 is FQNEAQ (reference sequence).

The CDR3 protein is CASSESFDRFQGTEAFF. In DNA, the CDR3 is TGCGCCAGCAGTGAGTCATTTGACAGGTTCCAGGGCACTGAAGCTTTCTTT. The rearrangement joins TRBV10-1 to TRBJ1-1; possibly TRBD1 for D (6 bases). V shed 0 bases and J shed 4 bases, with 18 bases lying between them. The germline gives CDR1 WNHNN, CDR2 SYGVQD (reference sequence). The CDR3 sequence is 17 residues long.

This clone has more than one count but fewer than ten. The chain joins TRBV18 to TRBJ1-1; tentatively, D is TRBD1 (6 bases). Germline loops: CDR1 KGHSH, CDR2 LQKENI. The CDR3 extends over 15 amino acids. Trimming took off 0 bases at V and 1 base at J, with 9 bases between the two ends. The chain's CDR3 is CASSPPTGGNTEAFF. Written as DNA, the CDR3 is TGTGCCAGCTCACCACCGACAGGCGGGAACACTGAAGCTTTCTTT.

The V gene is TRBV24-1, the J gene TRBJ2-1; 9 positions agree with TRBD1. In germline, CDR1 is KGHDR, CDR2 SFDVKD. After removal of 5 bases from V and 6 bases from J, the junction contained 10 bases not matched to a gene. This CDR3 region has 16 residues. CDR3 bases: TGTGCCACCAGTGCCGAGGACAGGGGTAAGGGCAATGAGCAGTTCTTC. This encodes CATSAEDRGKGNEQFF.

This chain uses TRBV10-3 with TRBJ1-4; D unresolved. V lost 2 bases and J lost 6, with 10 bases in between. The CDR3 is 14 residues long. Per the germline V gene, CDR1 is ENHRY and CDR2 is SYGVKD. CDR3 DNA sequence: TGTGCCATCAGTGAGGACAAGGCTTATGAAAAACTGTTTTTT. This encodes CAISEDKAYEKLFF.

CDR3 sequence: CASSLTRTEAFF. The CDR3 coding sequence is TGTGCCAGCAGTTTAACTCGGACAGAAGCTTTCTTT. The chain uses TRBV28 and TRBJ1-1, with D perhaps matching TRBD1 (5 bases). The CDR3 has 12 residues. The V end lost 2 bases, the J end lost 8 bases, and 9 bases lay between the germline ends. The germline V gene encodes CDR1 MDHEN and CDR2 SYDVKM.

The rearrangement uses TRBV4-2 and TRBJ1-2; perhaps TRBD1 as D (5 bases). This CDR3 comprises 15 residues. Trimming removed 5 bases from V and 6 bases from J, with 19 bases in between. Germline assignment: CDR1 LGHNA and CDR2 YNFKEQ. The CDR3: CASSAPGGLRDGYTF. The CDR3 region has the DNA TGTGCCAGCAGCGCCCCCGGGGGACTGCGCGATGGCTACACCTTC.